These 5 T cell receptor beta chains share one sample of origin, sequenced in a study of T cells in Graves' hyperthyroidism and ophthalmopathy. Using RNA transcripts as the source, TCR beta CDR3 regions were amplified. First-round RT-PCR with HTBI primers amplified the TCR CDR3 region. One entry per CDR3 protein results from TCRdb running MiXCR on the multiplex PCR reads. The sample has under 350,000 distinct CDR3 sequences, approximately 17% seen once. Sequenced input: blood. These TCRs come from a woman aged 55-70 years with Graves' ophthalmopathy.

The CDR3 DNA is TGTGCTAGTGGTTTGGTACTGGGTGTGGGGGCCTCCACAGATACGCAGTATTTT. Translated, it gives CASGLVLGVGASTDTQYF. The chain carries TRBV12-5 and TRBJ2-3, with a weak D call TRBD1 (6 bases). Germline CDR1 reads LGHNT; CDR2 reads FRNRAP. Trimming pared 0 bases from V and 2 bases from J, leaving 18 bases between. This CDR3 is built from 18 residues.

This clonotype was found many times. The J gene is TRBJ2-7, the V gene TRBV6-2 or TRBV6-3, with D perhaps matching TRBD1 (6 bases). The V gene lost 7 bases and the J gene lost 6 bases, with 13 bases spanning the gap. The V gene's germline CDR1 is MNHEY and CDR2 SVGEGT. The CDR3 runs to 12 residues. This CDR3 reads CASNTGIGEQYF. CDR3 coding DNA: TGTGCCAGCAATACAGGGATAGGCGAGCAGTACTTC.

This clonotype was recorded a few times. The J gene is TRBJ2-7, the V gene TRBV5-6, with unresolved D. This CDR3 spans 15 amino acids. With 2 bases removed from V and 2 bases from J, the gap between germline ends came to 14 bases. From germline, CDR1 is SGHDT and CDR2 YYEEEE. The CDR3 DNA reads TGTGCCAGCAGCTTTTCGCCTACCCGAACCTACGAGCAGTACTTC. Its translation: CASSFSPTRTYEQYF.

This clonotype was observed many times. V is TRBV7-9 and J is TRBJ2-7, with D hard to call. The CDR3 has 14 amino acids. Germline lookup yields CDR1 SEHNR and CDR2 FQNEAQ (reference sequence). V was pared by 6 bases and J by 4 bases, with 16 bases between. CDR3 sequence reads: CASSLLAGSYEQYF. As DNA, the CDR3 is TGTGCCAGCAGTCTACTGGCAGGTAGTTACGAGCAGTACTTC.

This clonotype was seen a handful of times. The J gene is TRBJ2-2, the V gene TRBV18, with D unclear. The germline gives CDR1 KGHSH, CDR2 LQKENI. The CDR3 totals 17 residues. The ends were cut back, 1 base at V and 2 bases at J, with 14 bases in the middle. The CDR3 here is CASSPLQVSGNTGELFF. The CDR3 DNA reads as TGTGCCAGCTCACCACTTCAGGTTTCTGGAAACACCGGGGAGCTGTTTTTT.